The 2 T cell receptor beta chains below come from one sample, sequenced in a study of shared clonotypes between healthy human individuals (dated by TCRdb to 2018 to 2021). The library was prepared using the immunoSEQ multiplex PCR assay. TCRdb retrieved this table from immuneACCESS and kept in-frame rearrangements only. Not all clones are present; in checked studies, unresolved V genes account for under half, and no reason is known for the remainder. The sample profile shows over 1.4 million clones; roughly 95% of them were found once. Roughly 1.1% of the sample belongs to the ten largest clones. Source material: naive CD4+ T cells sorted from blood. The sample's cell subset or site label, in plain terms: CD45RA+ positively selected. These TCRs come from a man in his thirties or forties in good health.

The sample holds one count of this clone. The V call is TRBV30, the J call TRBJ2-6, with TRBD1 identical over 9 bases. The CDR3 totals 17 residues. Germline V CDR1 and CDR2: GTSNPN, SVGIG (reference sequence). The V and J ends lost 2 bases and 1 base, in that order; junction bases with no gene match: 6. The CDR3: CAWSRGTGRSGANVLTF. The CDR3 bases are TGTGCCTGGAGTAGGGGGACAGGGAGGTCTGGGGCCAACGTCCTGACTTTC.

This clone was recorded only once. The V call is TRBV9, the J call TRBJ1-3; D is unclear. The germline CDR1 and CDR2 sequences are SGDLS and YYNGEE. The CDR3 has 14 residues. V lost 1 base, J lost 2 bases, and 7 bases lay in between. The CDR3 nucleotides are TGTGCCAGCAGCGTACAAGCCACTGGAAACACCATATATTTT. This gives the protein CASSVQATGNTIYF.